The entry below describes one T cell receptor (beta chain). This specimen includes other DNA sequences encoding the same CDR3. Based on CD45RO/CCR7/CD25/CD127/CD95/CD27, CD4+ regulatory, stem cell-like memory, naive and central memory cells were sorted. This entry comes from a study of beta chain features in type 1 diabetes. Per the germline V gene, CDR1 is SGHTA and CDR2 is FQGNSA. V gave up 0 bases and J gave up 7 bases, with 7 bases separating them. The CDR3 has 13 residues. cDNA synthesis used the whole RNA isolate, giving expressed TCRB sequences. Profiled with immunoSEQ multiplex PCR; TCRdb holds only in-frame clones, not every one. The sample has under 400,000 clones; 10% to 15% are singletons.

What was sequenced was naive CD4+ T cells from blood. This TCR was sampled from a young man in good health. This chain links TRBV7-2 with TRBJ1-5; D is ambiguous. CDR3 region: CASSLATGQPQHF. The CDR3 region has the DNA TGTGCCAGCAGCTTAGCGACTGGGCAGCCCCAGCATTTT. The full variable domain, its missing parts supplied by reference TRBV7-2 and TRBJ1-5, is GAGVSQSPSNKVTEKGKDVELRCDPISGHTALYWYRQSLGQGLEFLIYFQGNSAPDKSGLPSDRFSAERTGGSVSTLTIQRTQQEDSAVYLCASSLATGQPQHFGDGTRLSIL.